Each of the 6 T cell receptor beta chains below was sequenced from the same sample in a study of vaccination effects on CD4 cells after COVID-19. CD4+ T cells specific for antigen were expanded with viral peptide pools by the ViraFEST assay before sequencing. Culturing for ten to eleven days preceded CD4+ T cell isolation. It was two doses of either the BNT162b2 or mRNA-1273 vaccine that participants received. This table comes from immunoSEQ multiplex PCR, and its TCRdb copy is limited to in-frame clones, with some not included. This sample has roughly 32,000 clones, with approximately 75% found just once. The antigens of these receptors remain unknown. The source material was CD4+ T cells from PBMCs cultured with HCoV-229E spike peptides, sampled after COVID-19 vaccination. The receptor source for this set is a human donor who received a COVID-19 vaccine.

The chain combines TRBV2 with TRBJ1-4, with D perhaps matching TRBD1 (5 bases). V shed 7 bases and J shed 5 bases, with 11 bases lying between them. Germline loops: CDR1 SNHLY, CDR2 FYNNEI. CDR3 length: 13 amino acids. For the CDR3, the DNA is TGTGCCAGCACAGGGCAGGAAAATGAAAAACTGTTTTTT. Protein: CASTGQENEKLFF.

The CDR3 loop is CARTDIGAKNIQYF. The CDR3 bases are TGTGCCAGAACCGACATTGGAGCCAAAAACATTCAGTACTTC. This chain connects TRBV27 to TRBJ2-4; D gene uncertain. V shed 9 bases and J shed 0 bases, with 12 bases lying between them. This CDR3 contains 14 residues. Germline V gene sequence: CDR1 MNHEY, CDR2 SMNVEV (reference sequence).

As DNA, the CDR3 is TGTGCCAGCAGGGACAGCTATAATTCACCCCTCCACTTT. Its protein is CASRDSYNSPLHF. The rearrangement joins TRBV9 to TRBJ1-6, with D possibly TRBD1 on 6 matching bases. Germline CDR1 and CDR2: SGDLS and YYNGEE. The V end was cut by 5 bases, the J end by 3 bases, with 6 bases between. The CDR3 sequence is 13 residues long. The variable domain in full, completed from reference TRBV9 and TRBJ1-6, reads DSGVTQTPKHLITATGQRVTLRCSPRSGDLSVYWYQQSLDQGLQFLIQYYNGEERAKGNILERFSAQQFPDLHSELNLSSLELGDSALYFCASRDSYNSPLHFGNGTRLTVT.

V and J are TRBV29-1 and TRBJ1-2, with D hard to call. V lost 7 bases to trimming and J lost 0 bases, with 9 bases between them. There are 12 residues in the CDR3. CDR1 SQVTM and CDR2 ANQGSEA come from the germline V gene. The CDR3 sequence: CSDNDPNYGYTF. CDR3 bases: TGCAGCGATAATGATCCTAACTATGGCTACACCTTC.

The chain has TRBV14 and TRBJ1-1, with D hard to call. Germline V CDR1 and CDR2: SGHDN, FVKESK. The CDR3 contains 15 residues. Trimming pared 1 base from V and 0 bases from J, leaving 9 bases between. The CDR3 nucleotides are TGTGCCAGCAGCCAAGGGACCTCTATGAACACTGAAGCTTTCTTT. This sequence encodes CASSQGTSMNTEAFF.

The rearrangement uses TRBV7-6 and TRBJ2-5; D unresolved. From germline, CDR1 is SGHVS and CDR2 FNYEAQ. The V end lost 1 base, the J end lost 2 bases, and 11 bases lay between the germline ends. This CDR3 contains 15 residues. The CDR3 bases are TGTGCCAGCAGCTTAGGCAAGGGCCTACAAGAGACCCAGTACTTC. It specifies CASSLGKGLQETQYF.